This T cell receptor beta chain was captured by sequencing in a study of blood T cell repertoires in COVID-19. Patients from Seattle were sampled longitudinally, starting during active infection. Some clones are missing from TCRdb's copy, which holds only in-frame ones; the method was immunoSEQ multiplex PCR. The sample has 55,000 to 65,000 clones; around four fifths are singletons. From germline, CDR1 is SGHNT and CDR2 YYREEE (reference sequence). CDR3 length: 14 amino acids. The V segment lost 4 bases and the J segment 1 base; nucleotides outside the gene matches: 2. Material for sequencing was peripheral blood. The chain couples TRBV5-4 to TRBJ2-3; 8 bases are a match to TRBD1. The origin of this receptor is a man between 60 and 75 years old with COVID-19, enrolled during active disease. The CDR3 reads CASSPDRGTDTQYF. In nucleotides, the CDR3 is TGTGCCAGCAGCCCGGACAGGGGCACAGATACGCAGTATTTT.